This T cell receptor (beta chain) stems from a study of blood T cells in healthy people across ages. A second roughly 7 to 11 cycle PCR used barcoded and J-beta primers. TCRdb reprocessed the 5' RACE reads with MiXCR, giving one entry per CDR3 protein. Of 790,000 or so distinct CDR3 sequences listed, roughly 50% were seen once; the top ten hold roughly 26%. V lost 6 bases to trimming and J lost 0 bases, with 18 bases between them. This CDR3 comprises 18 residues. Per the germline V gene, CDR1 is MNHNS and CDR2 is SASEGT. This chain connects TRBV6-1 to TRBJ2-6; tentative D call: TRBD2 (6 bases). This sequence originates from a man aged 35 to 55 in good health. Sample: blood. In nucleotides, the CDR3 is TGTGCCAGCAGCCGCCATGGGGGGAGCCCCTCTGGGGCCAACGTCCTGACTTTC. This translates into CASSRHGGSPSGANVLTF.